These T cell receptor beta chains were read from a single sample in a study of regulatory T cells in long-lasting Graves disease. Each CDR3 protein is one row after TCRdb ran MiXCR on the multiplex PCR reads. The sample comprises roughly 360,000 distinct CDR3 sequences, around 11% of which are singletons, and approximately 17% rests with the top ten. These data were also filed under a second study, of T cells in Graves' hyperthyroidism and ophthalmopathy.

The input for sequencing was peripheral blood mononuclear cells (PBMCs), taken at new diagnosis, from a patient treated with antithyroid drugs. The receptors were gathered from a woman younger than 30 with Graves disease. Both conserved end residues are part of each CDR3. D genes are given only for firm matches. Some rows mark clone size as missing; the rest say once, few, many or name a class of expanded clone.

v_call: TRBV7-2
j_call: TRBJ2-5
clone_size: many
d_call: TRBD2
cdr3_nt: TGTGCCAGCAGCTTGGGACTAGCGGTATCCCAAGAGACCCAGTACTTC
cdr3_aa: CASSLGLAVSQETQYF

v_call: TRBV10-3
j_call: TRBJ1-6
clone_size: many
d_call: -
cdr3_nt: TGTGCCATCAGTGAGTCAGGCTCCTATAATTCACCCCTCCACTTT
cdr3_aa: CAISESGSYNSPLHF

v_call: TRBV7-8
j_call: TRBJ2-3
clone_size: many
d_call: -
cdr3_nt: TGTGCCAGCAGCTTAGCGTGGGGAAGGATAGGAACCGATACGCAGTATTTT
cdr3_aa: CASSLAWGRIGTDTQYF

v_call: TRBV7-9
j_call: TRBJ2-3
clone_size: many
d_call: -
cdr3_nt: TGTGCCAGCTCCGGACAGCCCACAGATACGCAGTATTTT
cdr3_aa: CASSGQPTDTQYF

v_call: TRBV19
j_call: TRBJ1-1
clone_size: -
d_call: -
cdr3_nt: TGTGCCAGTAGTAAATTGGGGACCGGGAACACTGAAGCTTTCTTT
cdr3_aa: CASSKLGTGNTEAFF

v_call: TRBV20-1
j_call: TRBJ2-3
clone_size: few
d_call: TRBD2
cdr3_nt: TGCAGTGCTCTAGGACGGGGGGGGAGCACAGATACGCAGTATTTT
cdr3_aa: CSALGRGGSTDTQYF

v_call: TRBV28
j_call: TRBJ2-4
clone_size: many
d_call: -
cdr3_nt: TGTGCCAGCAGTTCGCAGGTGGAACTAGCCAAAAACATTCAGTACTTC
cdr3_aa: CASSSQVELAKNIQYF

v_call: TRBV11-2
j_call: TRBJ2-5
clone_size: many
d_call: TRBD2
cdr3_nt: TGTGCCAGCAGCCAGCCAGGCGGGGGGGGTGAGACCCAGTACTTC
cdr3_aa: CASSQPGGGGETQYF

v_call: TRBV9
j_call: TRBJ2-7
clone_size: -
d_call: TRBD1
cdr3_nt: TGTGCCAGCAGCGCAAATCCGAGACAGGGAGAAAACGAGCAGTACTTC
cdr3_aa: CASSANPRQGENEQYF

v_call: TRBV6-1
j_call: TRBJ2-2
clone_size: many
d_call: -
cdr3_nt: TGTGCCACCAGTCCAGGGACGAACACCGGGGAGCTGTTTTTT
cdr3_aa: CATSPGTNTGELFF

v_call: TRBV6-2/TRBV6-3
j_call: TRBJ1-1
clone_size: -
d_call: TRBD1
cdr3_nt: TGTGCCAGCAGTTACAAGCAGATACAGGGGGAAGCTTTCTTT
cdr3_aa: CASSYKQIQGEAFF

v_call: TRBV20-1
j_call: TRBJ1-2
clone_size: -
d_call: -
cdr3_nt: TGCAGTCAACAAAGGGGAAGTGTCTATGGCTACACCTTC
cdr3_aa: CSQQRGSVYGYTF

v_call: TRBV7-2
j_call: TRBJ1-2
clone_size: many
d_call: -
cdr3_nt: TGTGCCAGCAGCTTAGCGGTGCAGGGGCTATATGGCTACACCTTC
cdr3_aa: CASSLAVQGLYGYTF

v_call: TRBV19
j_call: TRBJ1-1
clone_size: many
d_call: TRBD1
cdr3_nt: TGTGCCAGTAAGATGGGGACAGCAAACACTGAAGCTTTCTTT
cdr3_aa: CASKMGTANTEAFF

v_call: TRBV7-9
j_call: TRBJ1-3
clone_size: -
d_call: -
cdr3_nt: TGTGCCAGCAGCTTATCAGGGTTCGGAAACACCATATATTTT
cdr3_aa: CASSLSGFGNTIYF

v_call: TRBV5-1
j_call: TRBJ2-3
clone_size: -
d_call: -
cdr3_nt: TGCGCCAGCAGCTTGGCGGTCAACCAGAGAACAGATACGCAGTATTTT
cdr3_aa: CASSLAVNQRTDTQYF

v_call: TRBV3-1
j_call: TRBJ2-5
clone_size: many
d_call: TRBD1
cdr3_nt: TGTGCCAGCAGCCCAAGGCCGACAGGGACGTACCAAGAGACCCAGTACTTC
cdr3_aa: CASSPRPTGTYQETQYF

v_call: TRBV19
j_call: TRBJ1-1
clone_size: many
d_call: -
cdr3_nt: TGTGCCAGTAGACACAGGTATATGAACACTGAAGCTTTCTTT
cdr3_aa: CASRHRYMNTEAFF

v_call: TRBV7-3
j_call: TRBJ2-1
clone_size: -
d_call: TRBD1
cdr3_nt: TGTGCCAGCAGCTTAATGGACAGGACGTACAATGAGCAGTTCTTC
cdr3_aa: CASSLMDRTYNEQFF

v_call: TRBV20-1
j_call: TRBJ2-7
clone_size: many
d_call: -
cdr3_nt: TGCAGTGCTGAGCGCCGGGGGTTGTACGAGCAGTACTTC
cdr3_aa: CSAERRGLYEQYF

v_call: TRBV5-1
j_call: TRBJ2-1
clone_size: many
d_call: -
cdr3_nt: TGCGCCAGCAGCCATGAAACCGGGACAAGCTACAATGAGCAGTTCTTC
cdr3_aa: CASSHETGTSYNEQFF

v_call: TRBV12-3/TRBV12-4
j_call: TRBJ2-1
clone_size: many
d_call: -
cdr3_nt: TGTGCCAGCAGCTTGGGAGGTGAGCAGTTCTTC
cdr3_aa: CASSLGGEQFF

v_call: TRBV4-1
j_call: TRBJ1-1
clone_size: -
d_call: -
cdr3_nt: TGCGCCAGCAGCCAAGTCAGGGGTGCAACTGAAGCTTTCTTT
cdr3_aa: CASSQVRGATEAFF

v_call: TRBV7-2
j_call: TRBJ2-1
clone_size: few
d_call: TRBD2
cdr3_nt: TGTGCCAGCAGCTTACTACCCCGGGGGGGACAATACAATGAGCAGTTCTTC
cdr3_aa: CASSLLPRGGQYNEQFF

v_call: TRBV2
j_call: TRBJ2-5
clone_size: few
d_call: -
cdr3_nt: TGTGCCAGCAGTGAAGCAACAATCGGAGCATATCAAGAGACCCAGTACTTC
cdr3_aa: CASSEATIGAYQETQYF

v_call: TRBV4-1
j_call: TRBJ2-1
clone_size: few
d_call: TRBD2
cdr3_nt: TGCGCCAGCACCCCCCCTAGCGGGGGGGCTGGTGAGCAGTTCTTC
cdr3_aa: CASTPPSGGAGEQFF

v_call: TRBV20-1
j_call: TRBJ1-1
clone_size: many
d_call: -
cdr3_nt: TGCAGGGTGAGGGTGAACACTGAAGCTTTCTTT
cdr3_aa: CRVRVNTEAFF